This paragraph reports one T cell receptor beta chain. This sample is drawn from a study of T cells after yellow fever vaccination. Study-wide findings and caveats: Researchers report a weaker secondary response that nonetheless peaked faster, day 5 versus 15. Booster sampling recovered most clones from primary vaccination (approximately 97% CD4, approximately 90% CD8).

V was pared by 0 bases and J by 3 bases, with 9 bases between. The length of the CDR3 is 14 residues. CDR1 DFQATT and CDR2 SNEGSKA come from the germline V gene (reference sequence). Using its own MiXCR run on the 5' RACE reads, TCRdb lists one record per CDR3 protein. The sample includes around 30,000 distinct CDR3 sequences, over 5% seen only once; the top ten take approximately 25%. This TCR was sampled from a man aged 25-45 years who received the YFV17D yellow fever vaccine. The sequencing here drew on PBMCs, either bulk or a sorted T-cell subset (CD4+, CD8+, memory, or dextramer-sorted; not recorded which), taken on the day of the yellow fever booster vaccination. V is TRBV20-1 and J is TRBJ2-1; D is unresolved. The CDR3 nucleotides are TGCAGTGCTAGAGACCTCACTCACTACAATGAGCAGTTCTTC. This sequence encodes CSARDLTHYNEQFF.